This T cell receptor beta chain was identified in a study of T-cell reconstitution after alpha-beta-depleted transplantation in children (dated by TCRdb to the mid-2010s). Describing the broader study: T-cell immune reconstitution after TCRalphabeta/CD19-depleted allogeneic hematopoietic cell transplantation in children was quantitatively tracked in the study by means of TCR repertoire profiling.

This clonotype was detected only a few times. Its antigen is not yet known. No base quality values were provided; no much bigger clone lies one nucleotide off. Reading from cysteine to phenylalanine, the CDR3 counts 15 amino acids. Of the read, only the CDR3 DNA is kept; its 45 bases are in frame from base 1. Unmatched junction bases come to 8, with V trimmed by 5 bases and J by 2 bases. Reading the germline V gene gives CDR1 SGHTA and CDR2 FQGTGA. Libraries came from PCR. These reads were obtained on an Illumina HiSeq 2500. TCR libraries were prepared with molecular barcoding, using unique molecular identifiers to normalize TCRbeta repertoire quantification. Using fastp at Q25 and MiXCR, TCRdb reprocessed the public reads and kept productive beta chains. When rows share a CDR3 protein, they turn into one entry using the most common DNA and genes. The sample table holds around 250,000 distinct CDR3 sequences, of which more than 9% were seen once. The ten most abundant clones make up around 9.1% of the sample.

The sequences come from PBMCs from the stem cell graft donor, collected from the stem cell graft. This receptor was taken from a human donor who donated a stem cell graft to a child with SCID. This chain joins TRBV7-3 to TRBJ1-2; TRBD1 matches 7 bases in the middle. The CDR3 sequence is CASSPTGQTNYGYTF. Read as DNA, the sequence is TGTGCCAGCAGCCCCACGGGACAGACGAACTATGGCTACACCTTC.